Below, one T cell receptor (beta chain) is given with its context. This specimen comes from a study of blood T cells in healthy people across ages. V was clipped by 5 bases and J by 6 bases; unmatched bases: 9. Germline CDR1 and CDR2: MNHNS and SASEGT. This CDR3 has 15 residues. PCR was performed a second time for about 7 to 11 cycles using a sample-barcoded 5' primer and a J-beta primer mix. A single record per CDR3 protein comes from TCRdb applying MiXCR to the 5' RACE reads. This sample has over 600,000 distinct CDR3 sequences; 40% to 45% occur once, and the top ten carry 25% to 35%. Source material: blood. This TCR came from a man aged 80 or over in good health. The chain joins TRBV6-1 to TRBJ2-3, with 9 bases that match TRBD1. The CDR3 DNA follows: TGTGCCAGCAGTAGGGACAGGGATTTCTGGGATACGCAGTATTTT. Translated, it gives CASSRDRDFWDTQYF.